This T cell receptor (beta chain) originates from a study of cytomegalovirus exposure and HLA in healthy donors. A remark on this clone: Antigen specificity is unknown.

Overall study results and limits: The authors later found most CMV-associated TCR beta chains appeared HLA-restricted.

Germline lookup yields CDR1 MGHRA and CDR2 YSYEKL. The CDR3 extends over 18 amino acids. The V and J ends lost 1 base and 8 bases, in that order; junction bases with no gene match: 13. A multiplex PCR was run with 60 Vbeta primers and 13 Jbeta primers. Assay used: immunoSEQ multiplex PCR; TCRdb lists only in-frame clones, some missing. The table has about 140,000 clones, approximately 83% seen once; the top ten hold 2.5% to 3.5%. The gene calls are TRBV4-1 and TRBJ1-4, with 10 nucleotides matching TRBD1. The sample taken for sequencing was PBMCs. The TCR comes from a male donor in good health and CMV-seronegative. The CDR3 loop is CASSQGVPGQGRGEKLFF. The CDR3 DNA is TGCGCCAGCAGCCAAGGAGTCCCGGGACAGGGGCGGGGCGAAAAACTGTTTTTT.